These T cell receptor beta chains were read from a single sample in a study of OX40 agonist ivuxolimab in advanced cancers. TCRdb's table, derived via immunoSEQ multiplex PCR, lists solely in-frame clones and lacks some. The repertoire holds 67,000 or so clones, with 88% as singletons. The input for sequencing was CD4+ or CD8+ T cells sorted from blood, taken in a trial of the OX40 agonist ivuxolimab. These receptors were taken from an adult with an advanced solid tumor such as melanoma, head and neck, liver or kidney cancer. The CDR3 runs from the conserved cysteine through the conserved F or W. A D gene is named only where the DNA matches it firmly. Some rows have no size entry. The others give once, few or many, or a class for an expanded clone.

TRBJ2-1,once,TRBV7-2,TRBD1,CASSLSWTGGNNEQFF,TGTGCCAGCAGCTTATCCTGGACAGGGGGAAACAATGAGCAGTTCTTC
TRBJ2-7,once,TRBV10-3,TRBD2,CAISESGGREAYEQYF,TGTGCCATCAGTGAGTCTGGCGGGAGGGAGGCCTACGAGCAGTACTTC
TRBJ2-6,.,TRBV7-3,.,CASSPGDPNVLTF,TGTGCCAGCAGCCCCGGGGATCCCAACGTCCTGACTTTC
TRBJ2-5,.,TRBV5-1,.,CASSSGRGQETQYF,TGCGCCAGCAGTTCTGGAAGGGGGCAAGAGACCCAGTACTTC
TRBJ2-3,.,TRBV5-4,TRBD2,CASSLDGGGASRGTQYF,TGTGCCAGCAGCTTGGATGGCGGGGGGGCTTCCCGGGGTACGCAGTATTTT
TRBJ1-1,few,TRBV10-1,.,CASSESADTEAFF,TGCGCCAGCAGTGAGTCGGCGGACACTGAAGCTTTCTTT
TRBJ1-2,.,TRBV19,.,CASSPQTPNYGYTF,TGTGCCAGTAGTCCTCAGACACCTAACTATGGCTACACCTTC
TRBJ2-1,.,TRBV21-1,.,CASSKVGGGPYNEQFF,TGTGCCAGCAGCAAAGTGGGCGGGGGACCTTACAATGAGCAGTTCTTC
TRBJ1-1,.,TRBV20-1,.,CSASEPGRAFF,TGCAGTGCTAGCGAACCCGGGAGGGCTTTCTTT
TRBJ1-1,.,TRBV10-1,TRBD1,CASSESNRGRAFF,TGCGCCAGCAGTGAGTCGAACAGGGGACGAGCTTTCTTT
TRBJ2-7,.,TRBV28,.,CASSDSPREQYF,TGTGCCAGCTCGGACAGCCCTAGGGAGCAGTACTTC
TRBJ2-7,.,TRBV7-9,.,CASSFSGYEQYF,TGTGCCAGCAGCTTTTCAGGCTACGAGCAGTACTTC
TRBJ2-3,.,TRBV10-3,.,CAISGGGGADTQYF,TGTGCCATCTCGGGGGGAGGGGGAGCAGATACGCAGTATTTT
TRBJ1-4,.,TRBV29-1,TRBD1,CSVEGGTGGEKLFF,TGCAGCGTTGAAGGGGGGACAGGCGGAGAAAAACTGTTTTTT
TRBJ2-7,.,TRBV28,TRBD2,CASSPPGGRSSYEQYF,TGTGCCAGCAGTCCCCCGGGGGGGCGGTCTTCCTACGAGCAGTACTTC
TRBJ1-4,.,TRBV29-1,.,CSVGRMGEKLFF,TGCAGCGTAGGTAGGATGGGTGAAAAACTGTTTTTT
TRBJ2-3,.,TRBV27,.,CASFRRDPSTDTQYF,TGTGCCAGTTTCCGACGGGATCCTAGCACAGATACGCAGTATTTT
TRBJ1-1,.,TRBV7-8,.,CASSVRGPSTEAFF,TGTGCCAGCAGCGTCCGAGGCCCAAGCACTGAAGCTTTCTTT
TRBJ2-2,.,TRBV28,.,CASSHDWGAGANTGELFF,TGTGCCAGCAGTCACGACTGGGGGGCGGGAGCGAACACCGGGGAGCTGTTTTTT
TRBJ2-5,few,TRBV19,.,CASKGRGRETQYF,TGTGCCAGTAAGGGGCGGGGTAGGGAGACCCAGTACTTC
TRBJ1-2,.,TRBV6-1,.,CASSEAGVGRGISYTF,TGTGCCAGCAGTGAAGCTGGGGTGGGGCGGGGCATAAGCTACACCTTC
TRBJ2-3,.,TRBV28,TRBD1,CASSLKGASDTQYF,TGTGCCAGCAGTTTAAAGGGGGCCTCAGATACGCAGTATTTT
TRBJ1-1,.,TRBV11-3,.,CASSLAGDTEAFF,TGTGCCAGCAGCTTAGCGGGGGACACTGAAGCTTTCTTT
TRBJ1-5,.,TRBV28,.,CASSRGGMSNQPQHF,TGTGCCAGCTCACGGGGGGGGATGAGCAATCAGCCCCAGCATTTT
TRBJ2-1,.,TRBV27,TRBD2,CASSPLAASGSSEQFF,TGTGCCAGCAGTCCGCTGGCGGCTAGCGGGAGTAGTGAGCAGTTCTTC
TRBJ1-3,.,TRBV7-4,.,CASSLTRASTSSGNTIYF,TGTGCCAGCAGCTTAACTAGGGCAAGCACATCCTCTGGAAACACCATATATTTT
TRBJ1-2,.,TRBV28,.,CASSLGALPNGYTF,TGTGCCAGCAGTTTGGGGGCCCTCCCGAATGGCTACACCTTC
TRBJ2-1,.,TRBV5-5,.,CASSLSTAYNEQFF,TGTGCCAGCAGCTTGAGTACAGCCTACAATGAGCAGTTCTTC
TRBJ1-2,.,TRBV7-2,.,CASSRSLDPRTTFNYGYTF,TGTGCCAGCAGCCGAAGCTTAGACCCCAGGACCACCTTTAACTATGGCTACACCTTC
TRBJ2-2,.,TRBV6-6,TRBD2,CASSYGAGAGELFF,TGTGCCAGCAGTTACGGGGCGGGAGCCGGGGAGCTGTTTTTT
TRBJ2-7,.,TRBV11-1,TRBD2,CASSFGTSGGQSYEQYF,TGTGCCAGCAGCTTCGGGACTAGCGGGGGGCAGTCCTACGAGCAGTACTTC
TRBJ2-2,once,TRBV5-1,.,CASSLVGRVTGELFF,TGCGCCAGCAGCTTGGTTGGCAGGGTCACCGGGGAGCTGTTTTTT
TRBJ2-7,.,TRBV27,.,CASSLRETRSYEQYF,TGTGCCAGCAGTTTACGGGAAACGAGGTCCTACGAGCAGTACTTC
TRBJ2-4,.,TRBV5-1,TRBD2,CASSWVAAGGNIQYF,TGCGCCAGCAGCTGGGTAGCGGCGGGGGGAAACATTCAGTACTTC
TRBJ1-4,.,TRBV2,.,CASSEPTRGVNEKLFF,TGTGCCAGCAGTGAGCCTACTCGGGGGGTGAATGAAAAACTGTTTTTT
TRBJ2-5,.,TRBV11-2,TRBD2,CASSQGLAGGQETQYF,TGTGCCAGCAGCCAGGGACTAGCGGGGGGACAAGAGACCCAGTACTTC
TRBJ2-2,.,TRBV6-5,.,CASNWDGNTGELFF,TGTGCCAGCAATTGGGACGGTAACACCGGGGAGCTGTTTTTT
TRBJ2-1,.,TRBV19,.,CASSIPGSPYNEQFF,TGTGCCAGTAGTATACCCGGCTCCCCCTACAATGAGCAGTTCTTC
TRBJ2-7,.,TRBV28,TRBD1,CASRGQPQFEQYF,TGTGCCAGCAGGGGACAGCCTCAATTCGAGCAGTACTTC
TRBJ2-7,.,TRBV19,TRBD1,CASSLRDRGYEQYF,TGTGCCAGTAGTCTCCGGGACAGGGGGTACGAGCAGTACTTC
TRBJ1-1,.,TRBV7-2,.,CASSTYTRGAFF,TGTGCCAGCAGCACCTACACCCGGGGAGCTTTCTTT
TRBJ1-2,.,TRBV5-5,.,CASSLDIYGYTF,TGTGCCAGCAGCTTGGACATCTATGGCTACACCTTC
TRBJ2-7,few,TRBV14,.,CASSHPEKGTASYEQYF,TGTGCCAGCAGCCACCCCGAGAAGGGGACGGCCTCCTACGAGCAGTACTTC
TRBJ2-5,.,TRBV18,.,CASSPPTVGETQYF,TGTGCCAGCTCACCACCGACGGTAGGGGAGACCCAGTACTTC
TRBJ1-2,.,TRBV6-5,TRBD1,CASSLDRGYGYTF,TGTGCCAGCAGCCTTGACAGGGGGTATGGCTACACCTTC
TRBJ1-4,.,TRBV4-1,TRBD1,CASSPGTGGSEKLFF,TGCGCCAGCAGCCCAGGGACAGGGGGATCTGAAAAACTGTTTTTT
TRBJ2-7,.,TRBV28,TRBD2,CASRPTSGGSYEQYF,TGTGCCAGCAGACCGACTAGCGGGGGCTCCTACGAGCAGTACTTC
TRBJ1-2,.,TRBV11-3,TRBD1,CASSQGQNYGYTF,TGTGCCAGCAGCCAGGGACAGAACTATGGCTACACCTTC
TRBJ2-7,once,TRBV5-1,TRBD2,CASSLIPGLATYEQYF,TGCGCCAGCAGCTTGATACCGGGACTAGCAACGTACGAGCAGTACTTC